This entry lists 31 T cell receptor beta chains sequenced from one sample in a study of cytomegalovirus exposure and HLA in healthy donors. The PCR was carried out with 60 Vbeta primers and 13 Jbeta primers. This table comes from immunoSEQ multiplex PCR, and its TCRdb copy is limited to in-frame clones, with some not included. The sample has 210,000 or so clones, roughly four fifths seen once; the top ten hold 0.5% to 0.7%. The sequencing sample was made of PBMCs. Receptors originate from a woman aged 40 to 49 in good health and CMV-seronegative.

The V and J genes are TRBV4-1 and TRBJ1-6; unclear D gene. Germline assignment: CDR1 MGHRA and CDR2 YSYEKL. V gave up 1 base and J gave up 8 bases, with 15 bases separating them. There are 16 residues in the CDR3. CDR3 coding DNA: TGCGCCAGCAGCCAAGGGGGAGGGTTTGCGGATTCACCCCTCCACTTT. This codes for CASSQGGGFADSPLHF.

The chain combines TRBV4-3 with TRBJ2-1; 11 bases are shared with TRBD1. Trimming took 0 bases from V and 7 from J; bases not matched to a gene: 11. The length of the CDR3 is 18 residues. Germline lookup yields CDR1 LGHNA and CDR2 YSLEER. The CDR3 nucleotides read TGCGCCAGCAGCCAAGAGATAGATGGACAGGGGGCGCGGAATGAGCAGTTCTTC. Its translation: CASSQEIDGQGARNEQFF.

The V and J genes are TRBV5-1 and TRBJ1-4; D call uncertain. This CDR3 has 13 amino acids. Germline assignment: CDR1 SGHRS and CDR2 YFSETQ. V lost 8 bases and J 3 bases, leaving 11 bases between the germline ends. The CDR3 DNA is TGCGCCAGTTCTCCGGGAGCTAATGAAAAACTGTTTTTT. Protein sequence: CASSPGANEKLFF.

The chain joins TRBV4-3 to TRBJ2-5; TRBD2 agrees at 7 bases. The germline CDR1 and CDR2 sequences are LGHNA and YSLEER. CDR3 length: 16 amino acids. V lost 0 bases, J lost 9 bases, and 13 bases stayed unmatched. The CDR3 region is CASSQDRASGSGAQYF. The CDR3 nucleotides read TGCGCCAGCAGCCAAGATAGGGCTAGCGGCTCTGGGGCCCAGTACTTC.

The table lists this clone with a few counts. The gene calls are TRBV27 and TRBJ1-1; D might be TRBD1 (5 bases). This CDR3 contains 14 residues. V lost 5 bases, J lost 5 bases, and 15 bases lay in between. The germline V gene encodes CDR1 MNHEY and CDR2 SMNVEV (reference sequence). CDR3 residues: CASSLWGESTEAFF. CDR3 bases: TGTGCCAGCAGTCTTTGGGGGGAAAGTACTGAAGCTTTCTTT.

This clone showed up just a few times. The chain combines TRBV10-1 with TRBJ1-1; D call uncertain. The CDR3 runs 15 residues. The V and J ends lost 3 bases and 0 bases respectively, with 11 bases between them. CDR1 and CDR2 (germline): WNHNN, SYGVQD (reference sequence). The CDR3 DNA reads as TGCGCCAGCAGTGATGGTAGAACTCTGAACACTGAAGCTTTCTTT. This codes for CASSDGRTLNTEAFF.

The chain couples TRBV7-3 to TRBJ2-5, with D unresolved. V was shortened by 2 bases and J by 2 bases, with 6 bases between the two germline ends. There are 13 residues in the CDR3. Germline CDR1 is SGHTA and CDR2 is FQGTGA. This CDR3 is CASSLVAQETQYF. The CDR3 DNA sequence: TGTGCCAGCAGCTTAGTTGCGCAAGAGACCCAGTACTTC.

The chain uses TRBV19 and TRBJ1-5; the match to TRBD1 covers 9 bases. Germline CDR1 is LNHDA and CDR2 is SQIVND (reference sequence). CDR3 length equals 17 residues. Unmatched junction bases numbered 9, after V lost 3 bases and J lost 3 bases. Here the CDR3 DNA reads TGTGCCAGTAGTATCTATGGGGACAGGGCTATCAATCAGCCCCAGCATTTT. The encoded protein is CASSIYGDRAINQPQHF.

V and J are TRBV7-9 and TRBJ1-4, with TRBD1 matching over 8 bases. In germline, CDR1 is SEHNR, CDR2 FQNEAQ (reference sequence). This CDR3 has 16 amino acids. Trimming took 5 bases from V and 8 from J; bases not matched to a gene: 13. CDR3: CASSPETGAPREKLFF. The CDR3 DNA reads as TGTGCCAGCAGCCCAGAGACAGGGGCCCCTAGGGAAAAACTGTTTTTT.

The V call is TRBV18, the J call TRBJ1-4; D is perhaps TRBD1 (5 bases). CDR1 is KGHSH, CDR2 LQKENI, per germline. The CDR3 sequence is 13 residues long. With 3 bases removed from V and 8 bases from J, the gap between germline ends came to 10 bases. The CDR3 nucleotides are TGTGCCAGCTCACCGGAGGGGAAGGAAAAACTGTTTTTT. Protein product: CASSPEGKEKLFF.

The chain carries TRBV30 and TRBJ1-6; no definite D call. Germline V gives CDR1 GTSNPN, CDR2 SVGIG (reference sequence). This CDR3 contains 13 residues. The V end lost 4 bases, the J end lost 7 bases, and 11 bases lay between the germline ends. The CDR3 is CAWNEYSNSPLHF. CDR3 bases: TGTGCCTGGAATGAGTACTCGAATTCACCCCTCCACTTT.

The genes are TRBV5-1 and TRBJ1-2; D uncertain. CDR1 is SGHRS, CDR2 YFSETQ, per germline. The CDR3 has 13 amino acids. Deletions cut 4 bases from V and 8 bases from J, with 15 bases between. CDR3 sequence: CASSDGGGYGYTF. The CDR3 nucleotides read TGCGCCAGCAGCGACGGAGGAGGCTACGGCTACACCTTC.

The genes are TRBV28 and TRBJ2-7; tentatively, D is TRBD1 (6 bases). In germline, CDR1 is MDHEN, CDR2 SYDVKM. Trimming took off 4 bases at V and 2 bases at J, with 12 bases between the two ends. This CDR3 is built from 14 residues. CDR3 DNA: TGTGCCAGCAGTTCCCCGACAGGAACCTACGAGCAGTACTTC. Translation gives CASSSPTGTYEQYF.

V usage is TRBV28 and J usage is TRBJ2-7; D remains unclear. The CDR3 length is 12 residues. The ends were cut back, 6 bases at V and 2 bases at J, with 8 bases in the middle. The germline gives CDR1 MDHEN, CDR2 SYDVKM. CDR3 amino acids: CASRGVTYEQYF. The CDR3 DNA is TGTGCCAGCAGGGGCGTAACCTACGAGCAGTACTTC.

This clone came up once. The V call is TRBV28, the J call TRBJ1-5, with 10 bases that match TRBD1. Germline CDR1 reads MDHEN; CDR2 reads SYDVKM. Unmatched junction bases numbered 3, after V lost 3 bases and J lost 4 bases. The CDR3 sequence is 15 residues long. CDR3 in DNA: TGTGCCAGCAGTTTGCAGGGACAGGGGAATCAGCCCCAGCATTTT. Protein product: CASSLQGQGNQPQHF.

The chain links TRBV7-2 to TRBJ1-4, with 9 bases lining up with TRBD1. The junction had 5 bases not matched to a gene; V was cut back by 5 bases and J by 7 bases. Germline V CDR1 and CDR2: SGHTA, FQGNSA. The CDR3 has 14 amino acids. CDR3 DNA: TGTGCCAGCAGCCCGGACAGGGGTCTTGAAAAACTGTTTTTT. Its protein is CASSPDRGLEKLFF.

This chain joins TRBV19 and TRBJ2-3; D remains unclear. Germline CDR1 LNHDA, CDR2 SQIVND (reference sequence). This CDR3 comprises 12 residues. With 4 bases removed from V and 4 bases from J, the gap between germline ends came to 6 bases. CDR3 sequence reads: CASSTISDTQYF. The CDR3 region has the DNA TGTGCCAGTAGTACTATCTCAGATACGCAGTATTTT.

This chain links TRBV11-3 with TRBJ1-6, with 8 bases aligning to TRBD1. The trim removed 0 bases at V and 11 bases at J, leaving 6 bases unmatched. This CDR3 spans 15 amino acids. The germline CDR1 and CDR2 sequences are SGHNT and YENEEA. CDR3 in DNA: TGTGCCAGCAGCTTAGAATCCAGGGGGCAAGCACCCCTCCACTTT. As protein: CASSLESRGQAPLHF.

A single count supports this clone. This chain joins TRBV30 and TRBJ1-3; D ambiguous. CDR3 length: 14 amino acids. Between the trimmed V and J ends, which lost 4 bases and 0 bases, there was a span of 10 bases. Looked up from germline, CDR1 is GTSNPN and CDR2 is SVGIG (reference sequence). CDR3 nucleotides: TGTGCCTGGACAATTCCAATCTCTGGAAACACCATATATTTT. Translating gives CAWTIPISGNTIYF.

V and J are TRBV4-3 and TRBJ2-5; 12 bases map to TRBD2. V shed 4 bases, J shed 5 bases, and the junction held 2 bases outside the gene matches. The germline gives CDR1 LGHNA, CDR2 YSLEER. CDR3 length equals 14 residues. CDR3: CASSRTSGAETQYF. Written as DNA, the CDR3 is TGCGCCAGCAGCCGGACTAGCGGGGCGGAGACCCAGTACTTC.

V gene TRBV7-9 combines with J gene TRBJ2-1; 9 bases line up with TRBD1. The CDR3 is 14 residues long. V gave up 5 bases and J gave up 9 bases; unmatched junction bases: 8. CDR1 SEHNR and CDR2 FQNEAQ come from the germline V gene (reference sequence). CDR3 DNA sequence: TGTGCCAGCAGCCACCGGGACAGGGTGAGTGAGCAGTTCTTC. It translates to CASSHRDRVSEQFF.

The V and J genes are TRBV12-5 and TRBJ2-7; the D gene is possibly TRBD1 (6 bases). CDR3 length: 14 residues. Germline V CDR1 and CDR2: LGHNT, FRNRAP. The germline V and J ends were trimmed by 5 bases and 6 bases, with 17 bases remaining between them. The CDR3 sequence: CASGPGWPGAEQYF. The CDR3 DNA reads TGTGCTAGTGGTCCCGGCTGGCCAGGGGCCGAGCAGTACTTC.

This clone was counted a single time. The V call is TRBV5-1, the J call TRBJ1-1, with a weak D call TRBD1 (6 bases). The CDR3 consists of 14 residues. The V gene lost 6 bases and the J gene lost 3 bases, with 15 bases spanning the gap. Germline CDR1 and CDR2: SGHRS and YFSETQ. This CDR3 is CASNVGGLDTEAFF. CDR3 sequence (DNA): TGCGCCAGCAATGTAGGGGGACTAGACACTGAAGCTTTCTTT.

This clone came up once. The rearrangement links TRBV28 to TRBJ2-1; 7 bases match TRBD1. The germline V gene has CDR1 MDHEN and CDR2 SYDVKM. The V and J ends lost 8 bases and 9 bases, in that order; junction bases with no gene match: 10. The CDR3 is 13 residues long. The CDR3 reads CASDRDGFGEQFF. The CDR3 bases are TGTGCCAGCGACAGGGACGGGTTCGGTGAGCAGTTCTTC.

V and J are TRBV15 and TRBJ2-4; D is unresolved. The CDR3 is 13 amino acids. Germline CDR1 reads LNHNV; CDR2 reads YYDKDF (reference sequence). Trimming shortened V by 5 bases and J by 5 bases, and 10 bases separated the two germline ends. CDR3 sequence: CATSPRGQNIQYF. For the CDR3, the DNA is TGTGCCACCAGCCCTCGCGGCCAAAACATTCAGTACTTC.

The chain joins TRBV30 to TRBJ1-1; TRBD1 is a possible D gene (5 bases). The CDR3 spans 13 residues. The V gene's germline CDR1 is GTSNPN and CDR2 SVGIG (reference sequence). Trimming pared 4 bases from V and 1 base from J, leaving 10 bases between. The CDR3: CAWKGAPNTEAFF. CDR3 DNA sequence: TGTGCCTGGAAAGGGGCTCCGAACACTGAAGCTTTCTTT.

The chain has TRBV7-6 and TRBJ2-5; TRBD2 matches at 10 bases. In germline, CDR1 is SGHVS, CDR2 FNYEAQ. J lost 5 bases, V lost 0 bases, and 9 bases had no gene match. This CDR3 comprises 17 residues. The DNA of the CDR3 is TGTGCCAGCAGCTTAGCGGCTTCAGCGGGGGGGCTGGAGACCCAGTACTTC. Its protein product is CASSLAASAGGLETQYF.

The chain recombines TRBV6-5 with TRBJ1-1; 7 bases are shared with TRBD1. Looked up from germline, CDR1 is MNHEY and CDR2 is SVGAGI. This CDR3 comprises 15 residues. V lost 5 bases to trimming and J lost 7 bases; unmatched junction nucleotides: 13. The CDR3 DNA reads TGTGCCAGCAGTCCACCCCGGACAGGACTATTTGAAGCTTTCTTT. Encoded protein: CASSPPRTGLFEAFF.

The rearrangement uses TRBV9 and TRBJ2-1, with 11 nucleotides matching TRBD2. CDR1 is SGDLS and CDR2 is YYNGEE in the germline V gene. After removal of 0 bases from V and 11 bases from J, the junction contained 7 bases not matched to a gene. CDR3 length equals 15 residues. Here the CDR3 DNA reads TGTGCCAGCAGCGTAGATGCGACTAGCGGGACTAAGCAGTTCTTC. Its translation is CASSVDATSGTKQFF.

This rearrangement joins TRBV4-3 to TRBJ2-5, with 7 bases matching TRBD2. Looked up from germline, CDR1 is LGHNA and CDR2 is YSLEER. J gave up 5 bases and V 4 bases, and 4 bases lay outside the gene matches. This CDR3 has 13 amino acids. CDR3 residues: CASSRGGGETQYF. The CDR3 DNA reads as TGCGCCAGCAGCCGGGGCGGGGGTGAGACCCAGTACTTC.

The V gene is TRBV6-6, the J gene TRBJ2-5; maybe TRBD2 (5 bases). The germline CDR1 and CDR2 sequences are MNHNY and SVGAGI (reference sequence). CDR3 length: 12 amino acids. V dropped 6 bases and J dropped 5 bases, with 10 bases sitting between them. CDR3 bases: TGTGCCAGCAGCCACGGGGTGGAGACCCAGTACTTC. Translated: CASSHGVETQYF.